A selection of T cell receptor beta chains follows, all from one sample in a study of OX40 agonist ivuxolimab in advanced cancers. The repertoire was sequenced with immunoSEQ multiplex PCR; TCRdb's copy has only in-frame clones and lacks some. The sample includes approximately 96,000 clones, less than 95% of them seen just once. This material consisted of CD4+ or CD8+ T cells sorted from blood, taken in a trial of the OX40 agonist ivuxolimab. The receptor set was obtained from an adult with an advanced solid tumor such as melanoma, head and neck, liver or kidney cancer. The CDR3 runs from the conserved cysteine through the conserved F or W. A D gene is named only where the DNA matches it firmly. Size is stated for part of the rows, as once, few or many counts, or as a class when the clone is expanded.

>TRBJ1-1|once|16|TRBV5-1|.
TGCGCCAGCAGCTTGGCCGGGGGCCTCCTGAACACTGAAGCTTTCTTT
CASSLAGGLLNTEAFF
>TRBJ2-1|.|16|TRBV18|TRBD2
TGTGCCAGCTCACCACTGAGAACTAGCGGGAGGAATGAGCAGTTCTTC
CASSPLRTSGRNEQFF
>TRBJ2-1|.|14|TRBV5-4|.
TGTGCCAGCAGCTCGTACATACCTGACAATGAGCAGTTCTTC
CASSSYIPDNEQFF
>TRBJ2-3|.|13|TRBV13|.
TGTGCCAGCAGCCTAAGGGGCACAGATACGCAGTATTTT
CASSLRGTDTQYF
>TRBJ2-3|.|15|TRBV9|.
TGTGCCAGCAGCGTAAGGGACCAAACTTCAGATACGCAGTATTTT
CASSVRDQTSDTQYF
>TRBJ2-7|.|14|TRBV18|TRBD1
TGTGCCAGCTCATTGCAGGGGGCGCGAATCGAGCAGTACTTC
CASSLQGARIEQYF
>TRBJ2-2|.|18|TRBV21-1|.
TGTGCCAGCAGCAAAGGCGTGGAGGACAGGGGTGGCACCGGGGAGCTGTTTTTT
CASSKGVEDRGGTGELFF
>TRBJ1-3|.|13|TRBV6-6|.
TGTGCCAGCAGCAGGGCGTCCGGAAACACCATATATTTT
CASSRASGNTIYF
>TRBJ1-2|.|13|TRBV15|.
TGTGCCACCAGCCCCGGACCTAACTATGGCTACACCTTC
CATSPGPNYGYTF
>TRBJ2-1|.|15|TRBV4-1|.
TGCGCCAGCAGCCTCGGCCAGACTACCTACAATGAGCAGTTCTTC
CASSLGQTTYNEQFF
>TRBJ2-7|.|13|TRBV6-5|.
TGTGCCAGCACTCGGGGGAGTACCTACGAGCAGTACTTC
CASTRGSTYEQYF
>TRBJ2-3|.|15|TRBV9|TRBD2
TGTGCCAGCAGCGGGGGACTAGCGGGCACAGATACGCAGTATTTT
CASSGGLAGTDTQYF
>TRBJ2-1|.|16|TRBV6-5|TRBD2
TGTGCCAGCAGTTACTGGGAGGGTAGCCCCTACAATGAGCAGTTCTTC
CASSYWEGSPYNEQFF
>TRBJ2-6|.|15|TRBV10-3|.
TGTGCCATCAGTGATGCGGACTCTGGGGCCAACGTCCTGACTTTC
CAISDADSGANVLTF
>TRBJ2-2|.|16|TRBV25-1|TRBD1
TGTGCCAGCAGTCAAAGTGGGCAGGGGGCTTCCGGGGAGCTGTTTTTT
CASSQSGQGASGELFF
>TRBJ2-1|.|18|TRBV19|TRBD2
TGTGCCAGTAGTATCGGGCTAGCGGGAGGCCTCGGACAAAATGAGCAGTTCTTC
CASSIGLAGGLGQNEQFF
>TRBJ2-5|.|17|TRBV5-4|TRBD2
TGTGCCAGCAGCCCACCCCTCACTAGCGGGAGTAGGGAGACCCAGTACTTC
CASSPPLTSGSRETQYF
>TRBJ1-6|once|15|TRBV5-4|.
TGTGCCAGCAGCCCCAGTCCGGCTAATAATTCACCCCTCCACTTT
CASSPSPANNSPLHF
>TRBJ2-7|.|13|TRBV10-3|TRBD2
TGTGCCGTAGCAGGACTAGCTGGATACGAGCAGTACTTC
CAVAGLAGYEQYF
>TRBJ2-2|.|18|TRBV28|TRBD2
TGTGCCAGCAGTTCCCCGGGACTAGCAGACGCGAACACCGGGGAGCTGTTTTTT
CASSSPGLADANTGELFF
>TRBJ2-1|.|16|TRBV11-2|TRBD2
TGTGCCAGCAGTATGGGACTAGCGGGAGCCTGGAATGAGCAGTTCTTC
CASSMGLAGAWNEQFF
>TRBJ2-1|.|16|TRBV28|.
TGTGCCAGCAGTGTCCATGAGGGCACGGGGGCGAATGAGCAGTTCTTC
CASSVHEGTGANEQFF
>TRBJ1-1|.|15|TRBV12-5|TRBD1
TGTGCTAGTGGCCGCGGGGACAGGGTCAACACTGAAGCTTTCTTT
CASGRGDRVNTEAFF
>TRBJ1-1|.|15|TRBV11-2|TRBD1
TGTGCCAGCAGCTCGATTAGGGGGCTCAGCACTGAAGCTTTCTTT
CASSSIRGLSTEAFF
>TRBJ2-3|.|14|TRBV15|TRBD1
TGTGCCACAACAACAGGGGTAGAGACAGATACGCAGTATTTT
CATTTGVETDTQYF
>TRBJ2-7|.|14|TRBV7-2|.
TGTGCCAGCAGCTCCGGTAGCGGACCCTACGAGCAGTACTTC
CASSSGSGPYEQYF
>TRBJ2-1|.|13|TRBV29-1|TRBD2
TGCAGCGTTCAAACGTGGGGGGGTAATGAGCAGTTCTTC
CSVQTWGGNEQFF
>TRBJ2-5|.|14|TRBV30|TRBD1
TGTGCCTGGAGTCCTTGGACAGGGTTGGAGACCCAGTACTTC
CAWSPWTGLETQYF
>TRBJ1-2|.|14|TRBV27|.
TGTGCCAGCAGTTTAAGAGGCCAGGGGTCCCCCTTGGCCTTC
CASSLRGQGSPLAF
>TRBJ2-3|.|11|TRBV10-3|.
TGTGCCATCACAAGCACAGATACGCAGTATTTT
CAITSTDTQYF
>TRBJ2-1|.|14|TRBV29-1|TRBD1
TGCAGCGTTGAATTGACAGGGGCATACAATGAGCAGTTCTTC
CSVELTGAYNEQFF
>TRBJ1-2|.|13|TRBV6-5|.
TGTGCCAGCAAACAGGGCGTGATCTATGGCTACACCTTC
CASKQGVIYGYTF
>TRBJ2-3|once|17|TRBV4-1|TRBD2
TGCGCCAGCAGCCCTATGACACAGCGGGAGCACACAGATACGCAGTATTTT
CASSPMTQREHTDTQYF
>TRBJ2-1|.|18|TRBV18|TRBD2
TGTGCCAGCGCAGACCCGGGTCAGCGGGAGGGCCGGTACAATGAGCAGTTCTTC
CASADPGQREGRYNEQFF
>TRBJ1-1|.|11|TRBV11-1|.
TGCGCGAGTTTCGGGAACACTGAAGCTTTCTTT
CASFGNTEAFF
>TRBJ2-7|.|14|TRBV11-3|TRBD1
TGTGCCAGCAGCTTAAGGGACAGGGTTGGCGAGCAGTACTTC
CASSLRDRVGEQYF
>TRBJ1-4|.|14|TRBV7-2|TRBD1
TGTGCCAGCAGCTTAGCAGGGGGCCTTGAAAAACTGTTTTTT
CASSLAGGLEKLFF
>TRBJ1-2|.|14|TRBV6-1|TRBD1
TGTGCCAGCAGTGAAATTCGACAGGGGGGTGGCTACACCTTC
CASSEIRQGGGYTF
>TRBJ1-3|.|16|TRBV19|.
TGTGCCAGTAGTTCCTACGACTCTCGCTCTGGAAACACCATATATTTT
CASSSYDSRSGNTIYF